The 30 T cell receptor beta chains given below trace back to one sample, sequenced in a study of T cell repertoires in cytomegalovirus infection. One entry per CDR3 protein results from TCRdb running MiXCR on the reads. The sample records some 920,000 distinct CDR3 sequences, about a third being singletons. Which antigens these TCRs recognize remains unknown. The material was cultured CD8+ T cells from PBMCs, obtained from culture after CMV antigen stimulation. These receptors came from a human donor in good health (CMV status not recorded). Some clones in this sample may be carry-over from other donors' samples.

CDR3 sequence (DNA): TGTGCCAGCGCCCCCCGGGGGATCGGGACTGAAGCTTTCTTT. This encodes CASAPRGIGTEAFF. The chain carries TRBV6-2 or TRBV6-3 and TRBJ1-1; a possible D gene is TRBD1 (5 bases). The CDR3 spans 14 residues. CDR1 is MNHEY and CDR2 is SVGEGT in the germline V gene. The V end lost 8 bases, the J end lost 5 bases, and 18 bases lay between the germline ends.

This clonotype was recorded a few times. The chain couples TRBV4-3 to TRBJ1-6, with D hard to call. CDR1 LGHNA and CDR2 YSLEER come from the germline V gene. Trimming pared 0 bases from V and 5 bases from J, leaving 8 bases between. The CDR3 contains 15 residues. The CDR3 spells CASSQDLRNNSPLHF. In nucleotides, the CDR3 is TGCGCCAGCAGCCAAGATCTTCGGAATAATTCACCCCTCCACTTT.

This clonotype was recorded only once. The CDR3 does not close with the conserved phenylalanine or tryptophan, likely indicating a read error. J is TRBJ1-5 and V is TRBV7-3; unclear D gene. Trimming took 1 base from V and 4 from J, leaving 8 bases between them. This CDR3 is built from 14 residues. Germline loops: CDR1 SGHTA, CDR2 FQGTGA. In DNA, the CDR3 is TGTGCCAGCAGCTTAATAGGGTTTAATCAGCCCCAGCATTTA. Its translation is CASSLIGFNQPQHL.

This clonotype was picked up many times. The chain links TRBV27 to TRBJ2-2; TRBD1 agrees at 9 bases. With V trimmed by 6 bases and J by 6 bases, 8 bases remained unmatched. This CDR3 region has 15 residues. Germline V gene sequence: CDR1 MNHEY, CDR2 SMNVEV (reference sequence). CDR3 protein: CASSPRTGEPGELFF. Written as DNA, the CDR3 is TGTGCCAGCAGCCCTAGGACAGGGGAACCCGGGGAGCTGTTTTTT.

In this sample, this clonotype turned up many times. The J gene is TRBJ2-3, the V gene TRBV7-2; 9 nucleotides match TRBD2. This CDR3 has 19 residues. Germline loops: CDR1 SGHTA, CDR2 FQGNSA. J gave up 0 bases and V 5 bases, and 15 bases lay outside the gene matches. The CDR3 region has the DNA TGTGCCAGCAGCAACATTCGACGACTAGCGGCGACAAGCACAGATACGCAGTATTTT. Translation gives CASSNIRRLAATSTDTQYF.

This clonotype was recorded at least ten times. The chain couples TRBV6-1 to TRBJ2-7, with TRBD2 matching 10 bases. Germline-derived CDR1 and CDR2 are MNHNS and SASEGT. The CDR3 covers 16 residues. Losses at the gene ends were 7 bases for V and 1 base for J; bases not matched to a gene: 10. The CDR3 region has the DNA TGTGCCAGCAAAGCTAGCGGGGGAACGGCGTCCTACGAGCAGTACTTC. It yields the protein CASKASGGTASYEQYF.

The rearrangement joins TRBV6-1 to TRBJ1-5, with no clear D. V lost 6 bases to trimming and J lost 2 bases, with 11 bases between them. CDR3 length: 14 amino acids. Looked up from germline, CDR1 is MNHNS and CDR2 is SASEGT. CDR3: CASSEEWGNQPQHF. CDR3 bases: TGTGCCAGCAGCGAGGAATGGGGCAATCAGCCCCAGCATTTT.

In this sample, this clonotype turned up many times. The rearrangement joins TRBV5-5 to TRBJ2-1, with D uncertain. The CDR3 length is 13 residues. Looked up from germline, CDR1 is SGHKS and CDR2 is YYEKEE (reference sequence). V was pared by 0 bases and J by 5 bases, with 6 bases between. CDR3 nucleotides: TGTGCCAGCAGCTTGGACAACAACAATGAGCAGTTCTTC. It encodes CASSLDNNNEQFF.

J is TRBJ1-3 and V is TRBV12-3 or TRBV12-4; tentatively, D is TRBD1 (5 bases). Trimming removed 7 bases at V and 0 bases at J, with 22 bases between. There are 18 residues in the CDR3. As DNA, the CDR3 is TGTGCCAGCACCGCCCCTGACAGAATAAGGAGCTCTGGAAACACCATATATTTT. The encoded protein is CASTAPDRIRSSGNTIYF.

This clonotype showed up many times. V and J are TRBV7-6 and TRBJ2-1; D possibly corresponds to TRBD2 (6 bases). CDR3 length equals 16 residues. V dropped 0 bases and J dropped 2 bases, with 11 bases sitting between them. Germline lookup yields CDR1 SGHVS and CDR2 FNYEAQ. The CDR3 protein is CASSLAAGSTYNEQFF. The CDR3 DNA reads as TGTGCCAGCAGCTTAGCGGCGGGGAGTACCTACAATGAGCAGTTCTTC.

The sample holds many counts of this clonotype. The CDR3: CASSRTSVNEQFF. CDR3 DNA: TGTGCCAGCAGTCGGACTAGCGTCAATGAGCAGTTCTTC. The chain combines TRBV6-1 with TRBJ2-1, with 9 positions matching TRBD2. The CDR3 consists of 13 residues. Germline CDR1 and CDR2: MNHNS and SASEGT. Trimming at V came to 5 bases and at J to 6 bases, leaving 2 bases not matched to a gene.

The CDR3 DNA is TGTGCCAGCAGTTGGGGTGACAGTTCCTACGAGCAGTACGTC. Translation gives CASSWGDSSYEQYV. The J gene is TRBJ2-7, the V gene TRBV6-6, with D perhaps matching TRBD1 (5 bases). This CDR3 region has 14 residues. V dropped 4 bases and J dropped 1 base, with 11 bases sitting between them. Germline assignment: CDR1 MNHNY and CDR2 SVGAGI (reference sequence).

This clonotype has only a few counts. The chain is built from TRBV23-1 and TRBJ1-5; unclear D gene. TRBV23-1 is known as an ORF, though its function is uncertain. V lost 2 bases to trimming and J lost 0 bases, with 11 bases between them. The CDR3 totals 16 residues. The CDR3 spells CASSQIPDNSNQPQHF. In nucleotides, the CDR3 is TGCGCCAGCAGTCAAATCCCAGATAATAGCAATCAGCCCCAGCATTTT.

The chain recombines TRBV5-1 with TRBJ1-3; 8 bases line up with TRBD1. This CDR3 contains 16 residues. Germline assignment: CDR1 SGHRS and CDR2 YFSETQ. The J segment lost 1 base and the V segment lost 4 bases, leaving 7 bases of the junction unmatched. In DNA, the CDR3 is TGCGCCAGCAGCCCTGGGACAGGTGAATCTGGAAACACCATATATTTT. Amino acid sequence: CASSPGTGESGNTIYF.

This sequence joins TRBV18 and TRBJ2-7; 8 nucleotides agree with TRBD1. The CDR3 extends over 16 amino acids. J gave up 5 bases and V 2 bases, and 11 bases lay outside the gene matches. Germline V CDR1 and CDR2: KGHSH, LQKENI. CDR3 region: CASSPTFRQGMHEQYV. The CDR3, as DNA: TGTGCCAGCTCACCAACTTTCAGACAGGGGATGCACGAGCAGTACGTC.

In this sample, this clonotype turned up a few times. This rearrangement joins TRBV6-6 to TRBJ2-3, with D possibly being TRBD1 (5 bases). V lost 2 bases and J lost 4, with 16 bases in between. This CDR3 is built from 16 residues. The V gene's germline CDR1 is MNHNY and CDR2 SVGAGI (reference sequence). The CDR3 bases are TGTGCCAGCAGTTACCCCTGGGCAGGGCGCCCAGATACGCAGTATTTT. Encoded protein: CASSYPWAGRPDTQYF.

In its sample, this clonotype was seen a few times. The V and J genes are TRBV27 and TRBJ1-5, with D hard to call. Trimming left V 2 bases short and J 5 bases short, with 10 bases between. From germline, CDR1 is MNHEY and CDR2 SMNVEV (reference sequence). This CDR3 is 14 amino acids long. CDR3 sequence reads: CASSLTASHQPQHF. The CDR3 coding sequence is TGTGCCAGCAGTTTAACCGCCTCTCATCAGCCCCAGCATTTT.

This clonotype was observed once. The V and J genes are TRBV19 and TRBJ1-4; D not resolved. V lost 1 base to trimming and J lost 4 bases, with 10 bases between them. CDR1 and CDR2 from the germline V gene are LNHDA and SQIVND (reference sequence). The CDR3 spans 15 residues. The CDR3 nucleotides read TGTGCCAGTAGTATAGGAGCTGGGGTTAATGAAAAACTGTTTTTT. Its protein product is CASSIGAGVNEKLFF.

This clonotype has ten or more counts. The chain employs TRBV11-2 and TRBJ2-7; D unclear. The germline gives CDR1 SGHAT, CDR2 FQNNGV. This CDR3 has 11 amino acids. Trimming removed 0 bases from V and 3 bases from J, with 0 bases in between. The CDR3 region is CASSLDYEQYV. For the CDR3, the DNA is TGTGCCAGCAGCTTAGACTACGAGCAGTACGTC.

This clonotype was seen only a few times. V is TRBV27 and J is TRBJ2-1; a possible D gene is TRBD1 (6 bases). Germline-derived CDR1 and CDR2 are MNHEY and SMNVEV (reference sequence). CDR3 size: 14 residues. V was shortened by 0 bases and J by 8 bases, with 11 bases between the two germline ends. The CDR3 coding sequence is TGTGCCAGCAGTTTATCGAACAGGGTAGATGAGCAGTTCTTC. This codes for CASSLSNRVDEQFF.

The chain couples TRBV28 to TRBJ2-6; no clear D. The V end was cut by 4 bases, the J end by 0 bases, with 7 bases between. Germline lookup yields CDR1 MDHEN and CDR2 SYDVKM. This CDR3 is built from 15 residues. CDR3 in DNA: TGTGCCAGCAGTTCCTGGTCCTCTGGGGCCAACGTCCTGACTTTC. Translating gives CASSSWSSGANVLTF.

V is TRBV5-4 and J is TRBJ2-1; 8 nucleotides line up with TRBD2. The CDR3 runs to 13 residues. The ends lost 6 bases at V and 8 bases at J; junction bases unmatched: 7. Germline V gene data show CDR1 as SGHNT and CDR2 as YYREEE (reference sequence). CDR3 residues: CASTGGLEDEQFF. The CDR3 coding sequence is TGTGCCAGCACCGGGGGACTAGAGGATGAGCAGTTCTTC.

CDR3 DNA sequence: TGTGCCAGCAGCTCGCCGGGCCAAAGGAGGAACACTGAAGCTTTCTTT. This codes for CASSSPGQRRNTEAFF. V is TRBV7-9 and J is TRBJ1-1; D is uncertain. The CDR3 contains 16 residues. The V gene's germline CDR1 is SEHNR and CDR2 FQNEAQ (reference sequence). V was clipped by 4 bases and J by 1 base, with 16 bases between them.

V usage is TRBV13 and J usage is TRBJ2-7; TRBD2 aligns across 7 bases. Germline values: CDR1 PRHDT, CDR2 FYEKMQ (reference sequence). This CDR3 has 15 amino acids. The ends lost 4 bases at V and 4 bases at J; junction bases unmatched: 10. The CDR3 is CASSSGLGKGYEQYF. In nucleotides, the CDR3 is TGTGCCAGCAGCTCCGGACTAGGAAAAGGTTACGAGCAGTACTTC.

J is TRBJ2-1 and V is TRBV28, with D tentatively TRBD1 or TRBD2 (7 bases each). Between the trimmed V and J ends, which lost 5 bases and 6 bases, there was a span of 20 bases. This CDR3 has 16 residues. Per the germline V gene, CDR1 is MDHEN and CDR2 is SYDVKM. The CDR3 here is CASSHTGRGGTNEQFF. In nucleotides, the CDR3 is TGTGCCAGCAGTCACACCGGCAGGGGGGGAACCAATGAGCAGTTCTTC.

The V gene is TRBV5-4, the J gene TRBJ2-7; perhaps D is TRBD1 or TRBD2 (7 bases each). The CDR3 covers 15 residues. The V gene lost 3 bases and the J gene lost 2 bases, with 15 bases spanning the gap. From germline, CDR1 is SGHNT and CDR2 YYREEE (reference sequence). The DNA for the CDR3 is TGTGCCAGCAGCTCCCGGGACAGCGGGGCCTACGAGCAGTACTTC. The encoded protein is CASSSRDSGAYEQYF.

This clonotype turned up a few times. This chain connects TRBV9 to TRBJ2-1; the match to TRBD1 covers 8 bases. Germline-derived CDR1 and CDR2 are SGDLS and YYNGEE. The CDR3 extends over 16 amino acids. V shed 0 bases and J 6 bases; nucleotides not matched to a gene: 8. DNA of the CDR3: TGTGCCAGCAGCGTAGCCGGGGCAGGGGGCTTCAATGAGCAGTTCTTC. Translation gives CASSVAGAGGFNEQFF.

The chain carries TRBV7-8 and TRBJ1-2; TRBD1 agrees at 10 bases. Trimming removed 4 bases from V and 6 bases from J; junction bases left unmatched: 8. Germline lookup yields CDR1 SGHVS and CDR2 FQNEAQ. The CDR3 consists of 15 residues. The CDR3 reads CASSSPTGGRNGYTF. The CDR3 region has the DNA TGTGCCAGCAGCTCGCCGACAGGGGGCCGGAATGGCTACACCTTC. Full variable domain (missing parts from reference TRBV7-8 and TRBJ1-2): GAGVSQSPRYKVAKRGQDVALRCDPISGHVSLFWYQQALGQGPEFLTYFQNEAQLDKSGLPSDRFFAERPEGSVSTLKIQRTQQEDSAVYLCASSSPTGGRNGYTFGSGTRLTVV.

This clonotype was detected a few times. The rearrangement joins TRBV28 to TRBJ2-3; TRBD2 aligns across 7 bases. J lost 4 bases, V lost 7 bases, and 11 bases had no gene match. Germline V gene lookup returns CDR1 MDHEN and CDR2 SYDVKM. CDR3 length: 15 amino acids. In DNA form, the CDR3 reads TGTGCCAGCAAGGAAGAACTAGCGTTCCCAGATACGCAGTATTTT. Protein sequence: CASKEELAFPDTQYF. Drawing the rest from reference TRBV28 and TRBJ2-3, the complete variable domain is DVKVTQSSRYLVKRTGEKVFLECVQDMDHENMFWYRQDPGLGLRLIYFSYDVKMKEKGDIPEGYSVSREKKERFSLILESASTNQTSMYLCASKEELAFPDTQYFGPGTRLTVL.

As for this clonotype: The junction does not match germline at one end; this may be a read error. The chain recombines TRBV9 with TRBJ2-1, with 11 bases fitting TRBD2. The CDR3 loop spans 15 amino acids. CDR1 is SGDLS and CDR2 is YYNGEE in the germline V gene. The CDR3 sequence: CSSSGGTSGYNEQFF. The CDR3 DNA reads TGTTCCAGCAGCGGGGGGACTAGCGGCTACAATGAGCAGTTCTTC.